This T cell receptor beta chain appears in the sequencing data of a study of early T cells in non-severe SARS-CoV-2 infection. Study in general: Unpaired chains resulted from sequencing bulk RNA of unsorted whole blood.

V lost 2 bases, J lost 0 bases, and 14 bases lay in between. The CDR3 is 18 residues long. As part of library construction, unique molecular identifiers were attached to individual cDNA molecules. Each CDR3 protein gets one entry after TCRdb re-called the 5' RACE reads with MiXCR. This repertoire shows about 130,000 distinct CDR3 sequences, 15% found once; its top ten account for just over 20%. Findings and caveats of the study: VDJdb matching skewed toward anti-spike CD8 responses, missing private and CD4 specificities.

There are a few counts of this clonotype. Its specificity is unknown. This TCR was recovered from an adult who was a healthcare worker with PCR-confirmed SARS-CoV-2 infection or an uninfected control (not recorded which). Sequencing was carried out using whole blood. The chain employs TRBV12-3 or TRBV12-4 and TRBJ2-6; tentative D call: TRBD2 (6 bases). This CDR3 is CASSLSSDYPSGANVLTF. CDR3 sequence (DNA): TGTGCCAGCAGTTTAAGTTCGGACTATCCCTCTGGGGCCAACGTCCTGACTTTC.